This TCR beta chain was documented in a study of blood T cell repertoires in COVID-19. As for the study in general: The study drew acute and convalescent COVID-19 samples from the United States, Italy and Spain. Sources were T cells, B-cell-depleted T cells, or PBMCs; the material itself was cDNA or gDNA.

V shed 1 base and J shed 9 bases, with 10 bases lying between them. Per germline, CDR1 SGHTA and CDR2 FQGTGA. The CDR3 has 13 amino acids. In the authors' workflow: Amplified reference gene primers provided the basis for estimating nucleated cell counts. Clones were read by immunoSEQ multiplex PCR, and TCRdb kept only the in-frame ones, dropping some. V, J and clone size are taken as reported in that table, and D and trimming were inferred from the DNA itself. Among some 150,000 clones listed, around four fifths were seen once. The sequencing sample was made of peripheral blood. This receptor was taken from a man aged 70-80 years with acute or convalescent COVID-19. The chain is built from TRBV7-3 and TRBJ2-1, with D possibly being TRBD1 (5 bases). The CDR3 DNA reads as TGTGCCAGCAGCTTAAGGGAAAGGGGTGAGCAGTTCTTC. Its translation: CASSLRERGEQFF.